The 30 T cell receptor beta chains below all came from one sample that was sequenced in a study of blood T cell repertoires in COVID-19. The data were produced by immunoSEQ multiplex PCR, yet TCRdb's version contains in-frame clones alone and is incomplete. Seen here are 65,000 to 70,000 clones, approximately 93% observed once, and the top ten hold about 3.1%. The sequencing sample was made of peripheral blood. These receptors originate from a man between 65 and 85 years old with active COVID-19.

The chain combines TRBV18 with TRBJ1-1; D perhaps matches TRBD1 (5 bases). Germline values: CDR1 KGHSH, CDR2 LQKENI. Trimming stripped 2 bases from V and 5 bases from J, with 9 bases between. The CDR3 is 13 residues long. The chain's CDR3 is CASSPRTRTEAFF. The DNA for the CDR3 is TGTGCCAGCTCACCAAGGACAAGAACTGAAGCTTTCTTT.

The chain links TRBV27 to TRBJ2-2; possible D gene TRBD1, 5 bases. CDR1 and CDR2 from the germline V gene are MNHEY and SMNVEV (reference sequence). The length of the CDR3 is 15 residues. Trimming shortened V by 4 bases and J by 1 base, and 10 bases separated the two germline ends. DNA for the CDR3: TGTGCCAGCAGTTCCGGCAGGGTGAACACCGGGGAGCTGTTTTTT. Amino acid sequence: CASSSGRVNTGELFF.

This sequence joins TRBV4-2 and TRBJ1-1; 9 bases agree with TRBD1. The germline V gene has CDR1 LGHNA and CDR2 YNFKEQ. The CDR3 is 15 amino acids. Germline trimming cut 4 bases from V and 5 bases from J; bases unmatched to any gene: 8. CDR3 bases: TGTGCCAGCAGCCCAGGAACAGGGGGCATTACTGAAGCTTTCTTT. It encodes CASSPGTGGITEAFF.

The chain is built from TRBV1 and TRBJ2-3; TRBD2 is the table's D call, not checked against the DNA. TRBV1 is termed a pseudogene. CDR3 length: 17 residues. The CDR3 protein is CTSSQDLPSGGTDTQYF. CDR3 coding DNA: TGCACCAGCAGCCAAGATCTTCCTAGCGGGGGGACAGATACGCAGTATTTT.

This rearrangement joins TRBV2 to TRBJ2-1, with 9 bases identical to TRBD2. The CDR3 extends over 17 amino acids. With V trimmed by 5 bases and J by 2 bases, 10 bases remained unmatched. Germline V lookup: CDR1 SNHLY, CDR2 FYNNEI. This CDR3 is CASSSREGGGAYNEQFF. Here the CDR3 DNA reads TGTGCCAGCAGTTCCCGCGAGGGCGGGGGGGCCTACAATGAGCAGTTCTTC.

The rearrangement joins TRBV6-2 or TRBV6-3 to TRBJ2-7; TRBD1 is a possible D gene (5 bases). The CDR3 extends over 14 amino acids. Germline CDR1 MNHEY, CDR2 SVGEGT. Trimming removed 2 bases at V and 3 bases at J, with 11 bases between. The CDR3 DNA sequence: TGTGCCAGCAGTTACACCAGGGCGAGCTACGAGCAGTACTTC. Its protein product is CASSYTRASYEQYF.

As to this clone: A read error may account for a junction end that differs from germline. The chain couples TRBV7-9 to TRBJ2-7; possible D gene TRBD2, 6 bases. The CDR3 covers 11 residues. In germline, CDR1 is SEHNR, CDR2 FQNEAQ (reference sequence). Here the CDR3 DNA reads TGTGCCAGCGGCTCCGGGAGCCAAGAGAACTTC. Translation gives CASGSGSQENF.

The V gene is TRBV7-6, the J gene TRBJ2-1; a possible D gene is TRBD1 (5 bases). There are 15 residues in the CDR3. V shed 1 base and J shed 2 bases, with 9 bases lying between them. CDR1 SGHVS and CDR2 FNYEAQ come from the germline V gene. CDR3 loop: CASSLDSGPYNEQFF. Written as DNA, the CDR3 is TGTGCCAGCAGCTTAGATTCAGGGCCCTACAATGAGCAGTTCTTC.

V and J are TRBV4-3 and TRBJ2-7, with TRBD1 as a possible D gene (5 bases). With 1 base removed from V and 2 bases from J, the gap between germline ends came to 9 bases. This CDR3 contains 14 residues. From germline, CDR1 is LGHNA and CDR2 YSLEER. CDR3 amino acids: CASSQGLGAYEQYF. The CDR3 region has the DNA TGCGCCAGCAGCCAAGGGCTAGGGGCCTACGAGCAGTACTTC.

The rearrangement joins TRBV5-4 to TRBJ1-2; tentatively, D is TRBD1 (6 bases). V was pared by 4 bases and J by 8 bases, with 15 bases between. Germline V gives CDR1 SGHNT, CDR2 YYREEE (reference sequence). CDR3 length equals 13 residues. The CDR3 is CASSQNRVQGYTF. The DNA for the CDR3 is TGTGCCAGCAGCCAAAACAGGGTCCAAGGCTACACCTTC.

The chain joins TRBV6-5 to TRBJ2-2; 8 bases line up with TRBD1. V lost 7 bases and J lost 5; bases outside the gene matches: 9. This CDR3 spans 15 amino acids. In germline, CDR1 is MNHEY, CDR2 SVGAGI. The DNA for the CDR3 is TGTGCCAGCACCCGTCAGGGGGCGCCGACCGGGGAGCTGTTTTTT. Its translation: CASTRQGAPTGELFF.

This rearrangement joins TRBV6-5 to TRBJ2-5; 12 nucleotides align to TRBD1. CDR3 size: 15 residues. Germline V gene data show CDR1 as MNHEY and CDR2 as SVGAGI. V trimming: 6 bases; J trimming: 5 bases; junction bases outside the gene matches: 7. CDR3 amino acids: CASRRPGQGAETQYF. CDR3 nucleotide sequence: TGTGCCAGCAGGCGTCCGGGACAGGGGGCTGAGACCCAGTACTTC.

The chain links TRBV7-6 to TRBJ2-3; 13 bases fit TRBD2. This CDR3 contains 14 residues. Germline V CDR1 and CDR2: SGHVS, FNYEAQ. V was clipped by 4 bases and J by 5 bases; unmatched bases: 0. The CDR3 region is CASSWTSGGDTQYF. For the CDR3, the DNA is TGTGCCAGCAGCTGGACTAGCGGGGGAGATACGCAGTATTTT.

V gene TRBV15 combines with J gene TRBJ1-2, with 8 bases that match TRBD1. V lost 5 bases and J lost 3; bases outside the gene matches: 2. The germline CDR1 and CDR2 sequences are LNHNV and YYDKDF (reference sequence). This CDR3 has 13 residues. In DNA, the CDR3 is TGTGCCACCAGCTCAGGGGGCCACTATGGCTACACCTTC. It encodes CATSSGGHYGYTF.

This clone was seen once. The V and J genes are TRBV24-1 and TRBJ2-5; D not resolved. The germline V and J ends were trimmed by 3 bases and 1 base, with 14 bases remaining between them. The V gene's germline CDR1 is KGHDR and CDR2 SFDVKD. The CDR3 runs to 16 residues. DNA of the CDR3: TGTGCCACCAGTGATCCACCCCTAGAAACCCAAGAGACCCAGTACTTC. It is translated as CATSDPPLETQETQYF.

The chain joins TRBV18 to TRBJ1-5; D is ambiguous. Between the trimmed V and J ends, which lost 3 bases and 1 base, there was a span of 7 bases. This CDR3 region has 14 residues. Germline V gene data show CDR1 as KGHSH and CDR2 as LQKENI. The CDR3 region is CASSPAGSNQPQHF. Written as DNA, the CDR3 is TGTGCCAGCTCACCCGCGGGAAGCAATCAGCCCCAGCATTTT.

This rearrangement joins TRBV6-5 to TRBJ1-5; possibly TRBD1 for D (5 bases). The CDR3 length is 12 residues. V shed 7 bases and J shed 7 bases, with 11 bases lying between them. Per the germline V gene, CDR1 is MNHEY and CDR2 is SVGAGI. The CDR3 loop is CASIGGRQPQHF. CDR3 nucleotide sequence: TGTGCCAGCATCGGGGGTAGGCAGCCCCAGCATTTT.

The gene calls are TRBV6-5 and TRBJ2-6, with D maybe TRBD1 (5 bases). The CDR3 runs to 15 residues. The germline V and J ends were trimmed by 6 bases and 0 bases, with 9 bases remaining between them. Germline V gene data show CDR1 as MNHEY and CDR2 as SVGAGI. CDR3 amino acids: CASRSGRSGANVLTF. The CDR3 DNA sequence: TGTGCCAGCAGGTCAGGGCGCTCTGGGGCCAACGTCCTGACTTTC.

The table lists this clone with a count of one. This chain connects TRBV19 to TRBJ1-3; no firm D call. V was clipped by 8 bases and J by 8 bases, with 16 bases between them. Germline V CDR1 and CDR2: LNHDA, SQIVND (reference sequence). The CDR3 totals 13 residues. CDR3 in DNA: TGTGCCAGTGCCGGGTCTGCGCCCTACACCATATATTTT. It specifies CASAGSAPYTIYF.

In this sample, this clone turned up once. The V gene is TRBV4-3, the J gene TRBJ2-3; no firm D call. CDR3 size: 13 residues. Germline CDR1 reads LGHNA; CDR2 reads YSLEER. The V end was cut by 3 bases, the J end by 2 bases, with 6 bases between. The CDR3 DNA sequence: TGCGCCAGCAGCCACATCAACACAGATACGCAGTATTTT. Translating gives CASSHINTDTQYF.

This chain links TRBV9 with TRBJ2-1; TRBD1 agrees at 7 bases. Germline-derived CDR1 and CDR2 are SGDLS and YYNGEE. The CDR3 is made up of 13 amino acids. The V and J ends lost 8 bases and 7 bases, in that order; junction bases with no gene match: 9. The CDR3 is CARRRGQANEQFF. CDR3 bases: TGTGCCAGGCGTAGGGGGCAAGCAAATGAGCAGTTCTTC.

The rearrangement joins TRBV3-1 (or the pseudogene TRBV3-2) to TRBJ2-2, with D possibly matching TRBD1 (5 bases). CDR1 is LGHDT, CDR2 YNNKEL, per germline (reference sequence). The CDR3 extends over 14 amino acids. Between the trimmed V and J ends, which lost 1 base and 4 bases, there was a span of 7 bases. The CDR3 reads CASSQVTVTGELFF. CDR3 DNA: TGTGCCAGCAGCCAAGTGACAGTCACCGGGGAGCTGTTTTTT.

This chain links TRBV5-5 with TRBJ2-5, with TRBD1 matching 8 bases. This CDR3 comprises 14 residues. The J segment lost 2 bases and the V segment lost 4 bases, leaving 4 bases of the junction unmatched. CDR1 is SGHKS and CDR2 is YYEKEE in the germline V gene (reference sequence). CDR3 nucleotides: TGTGCCAGCAGCCGGACAGGGTCGCAAGAGACCCAGTACTTC. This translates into CASSRTGSQETQYF.

The CDR3 spells CASSLVSEQYF. The CDR3 DNA reads TGTGCCAGCAGTCTCGTCTCCGAGCAGTACTTC. The chain links TRBV6-2 or TRBV6-3 to TRBJ2-7; D is undetermined. The length of the CDR3 is 11 residues. V was pared by 5 bases and J by 6 bases, with 8 bases between. Germline loops: CDR1 MNHEY, CDR2 SVGEGT.

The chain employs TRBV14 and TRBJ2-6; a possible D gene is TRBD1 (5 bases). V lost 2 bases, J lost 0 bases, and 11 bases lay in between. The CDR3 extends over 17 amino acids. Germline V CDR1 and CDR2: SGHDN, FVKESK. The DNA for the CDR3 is TGTGCCAGCAGCCAACTTTCCAGGGCCTCTGGGGCCAACGTCCTGACTTTC. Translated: CASSQLSRASGANVLTF.

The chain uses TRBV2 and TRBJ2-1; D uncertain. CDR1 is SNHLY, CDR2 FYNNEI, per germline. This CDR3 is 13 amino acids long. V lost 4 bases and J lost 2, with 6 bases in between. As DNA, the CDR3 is TGTGCCAGCAGTGGGGCCCCCTACAATGAGCAGTTCTTC. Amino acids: CASSGAPYNEQFF.

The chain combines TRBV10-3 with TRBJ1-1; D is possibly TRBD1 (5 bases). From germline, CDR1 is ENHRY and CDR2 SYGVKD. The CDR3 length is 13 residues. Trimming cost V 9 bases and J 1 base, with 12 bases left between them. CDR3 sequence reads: CAMAGGENTEAFF. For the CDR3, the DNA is TGTGCCATGGCGGGGGGGGAGAACACTGAAGCTTTCTTT.

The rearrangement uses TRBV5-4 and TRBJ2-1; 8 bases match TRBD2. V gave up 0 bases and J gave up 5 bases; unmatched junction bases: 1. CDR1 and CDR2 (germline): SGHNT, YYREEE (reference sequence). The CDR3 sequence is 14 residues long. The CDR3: CASSLAGRDNEQFF. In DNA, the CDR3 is TGTGCCAGCAGCTTGGCCGGGAGGGACAATGAGCAGTTCTTC.

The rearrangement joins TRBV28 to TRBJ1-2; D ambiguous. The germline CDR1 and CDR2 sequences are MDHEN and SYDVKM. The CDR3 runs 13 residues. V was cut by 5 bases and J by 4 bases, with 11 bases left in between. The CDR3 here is CASSPPNFYGYTF. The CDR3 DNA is TGTGCCAGCAGTCCCCCCAATTTCTATGGCTACACCTTC.

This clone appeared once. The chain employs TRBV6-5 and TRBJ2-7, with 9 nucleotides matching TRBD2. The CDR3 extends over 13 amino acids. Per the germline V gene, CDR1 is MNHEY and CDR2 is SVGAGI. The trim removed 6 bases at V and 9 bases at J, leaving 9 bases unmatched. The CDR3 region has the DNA TGTGCCAGCAGCCCGGGACAGCGGGAGGCGCAGTACTTC. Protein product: CASSPGQREAQYF.